Reported below is one T cell receptor beta chain. In TCRdb, the 5' RACE reads were re-called with MiXCR into one record per CDR3 protein. The table has 300,000 to 350,000 distinct CDR3 sequences, 7% to 9% seen once. The data are from a study of T cells after yellow fever vaccination. With 1 base removed from V and 5 bases from J, the gap between germline ends came to 7 bases. Germline V lookup: CDR1 DFQATT, CDR2 SNEGSKA (reference sequence). This CDR3 spans 12 amino acids. Sequencing used PBMCs, obtained approximately 47 days after the first yellow fever vaccination. The chain combines TRBV20-1 with TRBJ2-3; possibly TRBD1 for D (5 bases). This sequence was found in a man between 18 and 35 years old who received the YFV17D yellow fever vaccine. CDR3 loop: CSARGGQDTQYF. The CDR3 DNA follows: TGCAGTGCTAGAGGGGGCCAAGATACGCAGTATTTT.